This T cell receptor (beta chain) was captured in a study of blood T cell repertoires in COVID-19. Study-level background: Specimens from acute and convalescent COVID-19 originated in the United States, Italy and Spain. The cDNA or gDNA used as material had been derived from T cells, B-cell-depleted T cells, or PBMCs.

Germline CDR1 and CDR2: SQVTM and ANQGSEA. With 6 bases removed from V and 3 bases from J, the gap between germline ends came to 6 bases. This CDR3 is built from 11 residues. In the source study's methods: Researchers report that nucleated cell counts were estimated from reference gene primer amplification. Sequenced by immunoSEQ multiplex PCR; TCRdb stores in-frame clones only, minus some. V, J and clone size derive from that table, while D and trimming were established from the DNA sequence. The profile shows over 65,000 clones, around nine tenths of them singletons. The clonotype was recovered from a human donor in a cohort sampled during active COVID-19. Sequencing was carried out using peripheral blood. This chain joins TRBV29-1 and TRBJ2-1; D is uncertain. The chain's CDR3 is CSVRRYNEQFF. In nucleotides, the CDR3 is TGCAGCGTGCGGCGCTACAATGAGCAGTTCTTC.